The next 15 T cell receptor beta chains were all read from a single sample in a study of beta chain features in type 1 diabetes. Their recognized antigens are unknown. Study-wide points: TCRB CDR3s were moderately but significantly shorter in Type 1 diabetes patients in all four CD4+ subsets.

The entirety of the isolated RNA underwent reverse transcription, so expressed TCRB transcripts were sequenced. Assay used: immunoSEQ multiplex PCR; TCRdb lists only in-frame clones, some missing. In the table there are hundreds of thousands of clones, roughly 12% of which are singletons. Sequenced: naive CD4+ T cells from blood. These receptors came from a woman aged 18-29 years with type 1 diabetes.

This clone has more than one count but fewer than ten. The rearrangement links TRBV5-4 to TRBJ2-1; tentatively, D is TRBD1 (6 bases). V shed 2 bases and J shed 7 bases, with 13 bases lying between them. This CDR3 comprises 14 residues. Germline values: CDR1 SGHNT, CDR2 YYREEE (reference sequence). CDR3 amino acids: CASSFRGSGNEQFF. The CDR3 nucleotides read TGTGCCAGCAGCTTTAGGGGGTCCGGGAATGAGCAGTTCTTC.

This clone was picked up a small number of times. Germline is not matched at one junction end, which may reflect a read error. The chain combines TRBV2 with TRBJ2-5, with D tentatively TRBD2 (5 bases). Germline lookup yields CDR1 SNHLY and CDR2 FYNNEI. This CDR3 spans 14 amino acids. In DNA form, the CDR3 reads TGTGCCAGCAGTGAGGAGCGGAGGCGGGCCAGCAAGGACTTC. Protein sequence: CASSEERRRASKDF.

The V call is TRBV4-1, the J call TRBJ2-7, with TRBD2 as a possible D gene (5 bases). V was shortened by 2 bases and J by 0 bases, with 11 bases between the two germline ends. The CDR3 runs 15 residues. Germline V gives CDR1 MGHRA, CDR2 YSYEKL. CDR3 nucleotides: TGCGCCAGCAGCCAAATTGAGGGAATCTCCTACGAGCAGTACTTC. Encoded protein: CASSQIEGISYEQYF.

The chain recombines TRBV28 with TRBJ2-1; D is undetermined. Trimming took 6 bases from V and 1 from J, leaving 4 bases between them. The CDR3 loop spans 12 amino acids. CDR1 and CDR2 (germline): MDHEN, SYDVKM. In DNA form, the CDR3 reads TGTGCCAGCAGCGGTTCCTACAATGAGCAGTTCTTC. Amino acids: CASSGSYNEQFF.

This sequence joins TRBV29-1 and TRBJ2-2; 8 bases align to TRBD2. Germline V gene lookup returns CDR1 SQVTM and CDR2 ANQGSEA. V was pared by 4 bases and J by 3 bases, with 7 bases of the junction left unmatched. CDR3 length: 15 residues. In nucleotides, the CDR3 is TGCAGCGTTGGGGTGACTAGCGTCGACACCGGGGAGCTGTTTTTT. As protein: CSVGVTSVDTGELFF.

The V gene is TRBV7-2, the J gene TRBJ1-2; no reliable D call. The CDR3 is made up of 15 amino acids. CDR1 is SGHTA and CDR2 is FQGNSA in the germline V gene. V was cut by 4 bases and J by 6 bases, with 18 bases left in between. The DNA for the CDR3 is TGTGCCAGCAGCTCTGGCGAGCCGGGGAATCATGGCTACACCTTC. It specifies CASSSGEPGNHGYTF.

V usage is TRBV9 and J usage is TRBJ1-3; TRBD1 aligns across 8 bases. J lost 3 bases, V lost 3 bases, and 5 bases had no gene match. Germline values: CDR1 SGDLS, CDR2 YYNGEE. This CDR3 is 15 amino acids long. The CDR3 DNA reads TGTGCCAGCAGCGACGGACAGGGAAGTGGAAACACCATATATTTT. Amino acid sequence: CASSDGQGSGNTIYF.

The genes are TRBV4-1 and TRBJ2-7; the match to TRBD2 covers 9 bases. V was clipped by 5 bases and J by 5 bases; unmatched bases: 16. Per germline, CDR1 MGHRA and CDR2 YSYEKL. The CDR3 length is 17 residues. The CDR3 region is CASSEATLSGSYDEQYF. CDR3 DNA: TGCGCCAGCAGCGAAGCTACCCTTAGCGGGAGCTACGACGAGCAGTACTTC.

The table lists this clone with a few counts. The chain recombines TRBV7-9 with TRBJ2-7; 8 bases line up with TRBD2. Germline V gives CDR1 SEHNR, CDR2 FQNEAQ (reference sequence). V lost 6 bases, J lost 2 bases, and 6 bases stayed unmatched. The CDR3 covers 14 residues. For the CDR3, the DNA is TGTGCCAGCAGTTATAGCGGGATGACCTACGAGCAGTACTTC. It encodes CASSYSGMTYEQYF.

The chain carries TRBV7-2 and TRBJ2-5; 7 positions agree with TRBD2. V shed 4 bases, J shed 1 base, and the junction held 6 bases outside the gene matches. CDR3 length: 15 amino acids. Germline lookup yields CDR1 SGHTA and CDR2 FQGNSA. CDR3 bases: TGTGCCAGCAGCTCCTGGGGGAGGGGCCAAGAGACCCAGTACTTC. Residues: CASSSWGRGQETQYF. The complete variable domain, with remaining parts taken from reference TRBV7-2 and TRBJ2-5, reads GAGVSQSPSNKVTEKGKDVELRCDPISGHTALYWYRQSLGQGLEFLIYFQGNSAPDKSGLPSDRFSAERTGGSVSTLTIQRTQQEDSAVYLCASSSWGRGQETQYFGPGTRLLVL.

The genes are TRBV25-1 and TRBJ2-7; D remains ambiguous. V lost 4 bases to trimming and J lost 3 bases, with 16 bases between them. The V gene's germline CDR1 is MGHDK and CDR2 SYGVNS. The CDR3 covers 15 residues. The chain's CDR3 is CASSGQAPYLYEQYF. CDR3 DNA sequence: TGTGCCAGCAGTGGGCAGGCTCCCTACCTCTACGAGCAGTACTTC.

This clone was detected a few times. The V and J genes are TRBV11-2 and TRBJ2-2, with TRBD1 identical over 9 bases. Germline V lookup: CDR1 SGHAT, CDR2 FQNNGV. The V and J ends lost 2 bases and 7 bases, in that order; junction bases with no gene match: 5. The CDR3 runs to 15 residues. The chain's CDR3 is CASSLWDRVIGELFF. In nucleotides, the CDR3 is TGTGCCAGCAGCTTATGGGACAGGGTAATCGGGGAGCTGTTTTTT. Using reference TRBV11-2 and TRBJ2-2 for the parts outside the CDR3, the full variable domain is EAGVAQSPRYKIIEKRQSVAFWCNPISGHATLYWYQQILGQGPKLLIQFQNNGVVDDSQLPKDRFSAERLKGVDSTLKIQPAKLEDSAVYLCASSLWDRVIGELFFGEGSRLTVL.

The chain employs TRBV18 and TRBJ2-1; TRBD1 might be the D (5 bases). V was trimmed by 6 bases and J by 8 bases, leaving 11 bases between them. The CDR3 runs 12 residues. From germline, CDR1 is KGHSH and CDR2 LQKENI. In nucleotides, the CDR3 is TGTGCCAGCTCCACCAGGGTGGATGAGCAGTTCTTC. Protein sequence: CASSTRVDEQFF.

The gene calls are TRBV7-8 and TRBJ1-2, with D maybe TRBD1 (6 bases). The V end was cut by 5 bases, the J end by 7 bases, with 17 bases between. CDR3 length: 14 residues. The germline CDR1 and CDR2 sequences are SGHVS and FQNEAQ. CDR3 protein: CASSVDSPGGGYTF. As DNA, the CDR3 is TGTGCCAGCAGCGTGGACAGTCCAGGAGGTGGCTACACCTTC.

This clone showed up just a few times. The chain links TRBV4-3 to TRBJ2-1; D possibly corresponds to TRBD1 (9 bases). Germline V gene lookup returns CDR1 LGHNA and CDR2 YSLEER. The V end lost 2 bases, the J end lost 4 bases, and 24 bases lay between the germline ends. CDR3 size: 19 residues. CDR3 DNA sequence: TGCGCCAGCAGCCAACTGACAGGGGGGGCTAGCGGGTGGTACAATGAGCAGTTCTTC. This codes for CASSQLTGGASGWYNEQFF.